The present TCR beta chain was sequenced within a study of cytotoxic CD8 clonotypes in ibrutinib-treated CLL. Study-wide results and caveats: Baseline clonality, higher than in age-matched healthy donors, tracked circulating CD8+ T-cell counts. The clonality rise at ibrutinib response reflected private clonotype expansion.

Sequencing was performed with immunoSEQ multiplex PCR; in TCRdb, only in-frame clones are kept and a portion is missing. Of more than 200,000 clones in the sample, around 70% were seen once. Trimming pared 4 bases from V and 0 bases from J, leaving 13 bases between. This CDR3 comprises 15 residues. Per germline, CDR1 SNHLY and CDR2 FYNNEI. This clone was detected ten times or more. The antigen remains undetermined. The chain employs TRBV2 and TRBJ2-7; D may be TRBD1 or TRBD2 (5 bases each). The sequence was obtained from a human donor with chronic lymphocytic leukemia. The starting material was PBMCs, obtained after 24 months of ibrutinib treatment. CDR3 loop: CASSAGTESSYEQYF. Written as DNA, the CDR3 is TGTGCCAGCAGTGCGGGGACGGAGAGCTCCTACGAGCAGTACTTC.